This TCR beta chain was obtained from a study of blood T cell repertoires in COVID-19 (dated by TCRdb to the early 2020s). Study-wide context: Collaborator samples came from the United States, Italy and Spain and covered acute and convalescent phases of COVID-19. The repertoires were released in a freely available public database intended as a resource for research on the immune response to SARS-CoV-2. Subjects who had been exposed to COVID-19, were actively infected with it, or had recovered from it provided the deeply sampled blood TCRbeta repertoires that made up the dataset. The material from the prospective study consisted of cDNA or gDNA derived from T cells, B-cell-depleted T cells, or PBMCs. Sample metadata almost always included a de-identified subject ID, COVID-19 status, age in years and sex. Where available, HLA class I and class II types were taken from metadata supplied by the sample provider and were not determined by assay-based typing. The samples were drawn from the first 160 participants of the ongoing ImmuneRACE study and from 1,200 or so subjects provided by 6 global collaborators.

The research as a whole found: How much clinical and demographic metadata was included differed by source and by participant, and the metadata was provided uncurated.

TCRbeta CDR3 regions were amplified from genomic DNA by means of the immunoSEQ Assay, a bias-controlled multiplex PCR. The published analysis was carried out like this. Nucleated cell counts per sample were estimated from amplification of reference gene primers within the assay. Sequence reads were collapsed and filtered to measure the absolute abundance of every unique TCRbeta CDR3 rearrangement. For each sample, productive Simpson clonality was calculated as the square root of Simpson's diversity index over productive rearrangements. TCRdb's version of the immuneACCESS table is confined to in-frame rearrangements and falls short of the full clone set. An unresolved V gene accounts for under half of the shortfall where checked; the remainder is of unknown origin. V and J calls and clone size are copied from that table; D and trimming were computed from the DNA. Here the sample has hundreds of thousands of clones; roughly 82% occur a single time. Roughly 5.2% of the sample belongs to the ten largest clones.

At one collaborating source in Seattle, patients were enrolled during active infection and were followed longitudinally through the course of disease. Collaborating institutions collected whole blood in K2EDTA tubes following their own protocols. For TCRbeta analysis, collaborators shipped samples in one of three forms: frozen whole blood, isolated PBMCs, or DNA extracted from either of those sample types. According to the germline V gene, CDR1 reads SNHLY and CDR2 reads FYNNEI. Including cysteine and phenylalanine, the CDR3 has 14 amino acids. The CDR3 DNA has 42 bases and is translated from base 1. The trim is 3 bases for V and 0 bases for J, with a gap of 6 bases between the germline ends. With regard to this clone: Its antigen has not been determined. Base qualities were left out, and no much larger clone turns up one base away.

The chain uses TRBV2 and TRBJ1-3, with no confidently assigned D gene. The sequencing sample was made of peripheral blood. This TCR derives from a woman aged 80 or older with COVID-19, enrolled during active disease. The CDR3 amino acid sequence is: CASSDNYSGNTIYF. The DNA is as follows: TGTGCCAGCAGTGATAACTACTCTGGAAACACCATATATTTT.